The clone carrying this TCR beta chain was counted at least ten times. Its specificity is not known. The TCR cDNA carried a universal primer site and UMIs from 5'RACE template switching. MiXCR, applied by TCRdb to the 5' RACE reads, yields one record per CDR3 protein. The repertoire has fewer than 450,000 distinct CDR3 sequences, 3% to 4.5% of them found once; the top ten carry roughly a quarter. J gave up 5 bases and V 3 bases, and 15 bases lay outside the gene matches. The CDR3 is made up of 17 amino acids. The data were taken from a study of T cells after yellow fever vaccination. Turning to the study itself: SMART-Seq v4 Ultra Low Input prepared the low-cell-number fractions. Study results and limitations: One caveat is that FACS-sorted repertoires could contain abundant clonotypes contaminating from the bulk population. Peak timing came faster in the weaker secondary response, day 5 versus 15.

The V call is TRBV12-3 or TRBV12-4, the J call TRBJ2-5, with 7 bases matching TRBD1. The sequencing here drew on PBMCs, taken 5 days after the yellow fever booster vaccination. The TCR was taken from a man in his late teens or twenties who received the YFV17D yellow fever vaccine. CDR3 amino acids: CASSFPDLTGFRETQYF. The CDR3 DNA reads as TGTGCCAGCAGTTTTCCCGACTTGACAGGGTTTAGGGAGACCCAGTACTTC.